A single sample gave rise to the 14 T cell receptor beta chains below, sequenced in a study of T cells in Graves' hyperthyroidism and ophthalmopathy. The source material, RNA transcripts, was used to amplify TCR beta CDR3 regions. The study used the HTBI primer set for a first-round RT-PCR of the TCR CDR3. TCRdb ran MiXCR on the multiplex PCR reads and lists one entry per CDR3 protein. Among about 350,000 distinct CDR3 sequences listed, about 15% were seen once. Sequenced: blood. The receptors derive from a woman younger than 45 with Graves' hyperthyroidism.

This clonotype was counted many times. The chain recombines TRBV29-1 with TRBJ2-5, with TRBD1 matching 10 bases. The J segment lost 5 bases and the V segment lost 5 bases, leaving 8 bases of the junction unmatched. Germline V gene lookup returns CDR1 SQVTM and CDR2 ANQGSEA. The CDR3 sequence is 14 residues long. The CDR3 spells CSVMTGGPGETQYF. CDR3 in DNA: TGCAGCGTTATGACAGGGGGCCCGGGGGAGACCCAGTACTTC.

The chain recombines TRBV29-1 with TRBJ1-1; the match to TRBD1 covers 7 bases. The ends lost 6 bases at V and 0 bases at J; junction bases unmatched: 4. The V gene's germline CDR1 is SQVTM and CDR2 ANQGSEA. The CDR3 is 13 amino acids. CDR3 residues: CSVEGQMNTEAFF. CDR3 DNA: TGCAGCGTCGAGGGACAGATGAACACTGAAGCTTTCTTT.

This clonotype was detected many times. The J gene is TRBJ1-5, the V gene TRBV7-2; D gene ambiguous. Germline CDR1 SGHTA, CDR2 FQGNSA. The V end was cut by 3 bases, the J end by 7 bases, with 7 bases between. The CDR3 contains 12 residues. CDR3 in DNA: TGTGCCAGCAGCTTGGACCGCCAGCCCCAGCATTTT. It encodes CASSLDRQPQHF.

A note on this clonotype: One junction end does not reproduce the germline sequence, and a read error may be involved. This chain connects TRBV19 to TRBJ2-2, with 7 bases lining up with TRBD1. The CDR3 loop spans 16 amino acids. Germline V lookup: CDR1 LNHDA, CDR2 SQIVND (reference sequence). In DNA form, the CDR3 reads TGTGCCAGTAGTACCCCGACAGGGTGGAGCACCGGGGAGCTGCTTTTT. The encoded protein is CASSTPTGWSTGELLF.

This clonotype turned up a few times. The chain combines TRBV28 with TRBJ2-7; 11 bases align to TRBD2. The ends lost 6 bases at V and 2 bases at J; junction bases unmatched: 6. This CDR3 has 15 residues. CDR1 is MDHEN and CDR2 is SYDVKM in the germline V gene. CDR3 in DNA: TGTGCCAGCAGGGCCGGGACTAGCGGCACCTACGAGCAGTACTTC. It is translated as CASRAGTSGTYEQYF.

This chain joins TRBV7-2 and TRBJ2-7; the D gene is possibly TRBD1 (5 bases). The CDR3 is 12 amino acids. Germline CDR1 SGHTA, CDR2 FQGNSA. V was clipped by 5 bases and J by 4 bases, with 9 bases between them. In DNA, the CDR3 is TGTGCCAGCAGCGCAGGGTTGTACGAGCAGTACTTC. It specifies CASSAGLYEQYF.

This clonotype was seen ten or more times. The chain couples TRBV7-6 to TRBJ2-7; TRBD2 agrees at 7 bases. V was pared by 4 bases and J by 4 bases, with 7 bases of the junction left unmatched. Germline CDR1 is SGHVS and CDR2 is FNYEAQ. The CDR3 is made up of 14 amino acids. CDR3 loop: CASSWTSSGYEQYF. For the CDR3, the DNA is TGTGCCAGCAGCTGGACTAGTTCGGGGTACGAGCAGTACTTC.

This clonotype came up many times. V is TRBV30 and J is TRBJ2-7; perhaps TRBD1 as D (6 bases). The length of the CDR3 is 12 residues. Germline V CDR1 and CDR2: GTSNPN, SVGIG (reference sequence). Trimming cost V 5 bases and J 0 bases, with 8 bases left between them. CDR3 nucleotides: TGTGCCTGGGGGGGCAGCTCCTACGAGCAGTACTTC. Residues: CAWGGSSYEQYF. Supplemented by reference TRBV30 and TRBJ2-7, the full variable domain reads SQTIHQWPATLVQPVGSPLSLECTVEGTSNPNLYWYRQAAGRGLQLLFYSVGIGQISSEVPQNLSASRPQDRQFILSSKKLLLSDSGFYLCAWGGSSYEQYFGPGTRLTVT.

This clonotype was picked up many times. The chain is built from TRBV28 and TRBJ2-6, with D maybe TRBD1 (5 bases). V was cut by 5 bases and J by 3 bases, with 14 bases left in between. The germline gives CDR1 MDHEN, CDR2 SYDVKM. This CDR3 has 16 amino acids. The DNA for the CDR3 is TGTGCCAGCAGTCCGACAGCGTCGGTTGGGGCCAACGTCCTGACTTTC. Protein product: CASSPTASVGANVLTF.

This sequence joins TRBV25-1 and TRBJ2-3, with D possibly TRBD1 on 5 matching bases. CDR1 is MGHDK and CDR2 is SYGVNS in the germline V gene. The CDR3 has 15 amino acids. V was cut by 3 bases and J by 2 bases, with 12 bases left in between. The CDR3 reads CASSDPGHYTDTQYF. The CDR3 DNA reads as TGTGCCAGCAGTGACCCAGGGCATTACACAGATACGCAGTATTTT.

The CDR3 protein is CASGPSLGGELFF. In DNA form, the CDR3 reads TGTGCCAGCGGCCCCTCACTCGGCGGGGAGCTGTTTTTT. The rearrangement joins TRBV7-8 to TRBJ2-2; unclear D gene. Germline V gene lookup returns CDR1 SGHVS and CDR2 FQNEAQ. The CDR3 is 13 residues long. Trimming left V 8 bases short and J 7 bases short, with 14 bases between.

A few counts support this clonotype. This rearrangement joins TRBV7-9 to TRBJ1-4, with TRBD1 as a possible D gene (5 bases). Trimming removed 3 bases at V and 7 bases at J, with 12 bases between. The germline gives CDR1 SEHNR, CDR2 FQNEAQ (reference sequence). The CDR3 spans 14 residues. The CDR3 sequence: CASSFDSSGEKLFF. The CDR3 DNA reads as TGTGCCAGCAGCTTTGACAGCTCCGGTGAAAAACTGTTTTTT.

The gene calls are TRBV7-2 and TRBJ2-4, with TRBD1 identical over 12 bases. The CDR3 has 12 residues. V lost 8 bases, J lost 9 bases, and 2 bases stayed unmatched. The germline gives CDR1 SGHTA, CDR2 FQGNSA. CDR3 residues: CASGTGGGIQYF. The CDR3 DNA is TGTGCCAGCGGGACAGGGGGCGGCATTCAGTACTTC.

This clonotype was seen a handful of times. CDR3 sequence: CASSQDTANTGELFF. The CDR3 nucleotides read TGTGCCAGCAGCCAAGATACGGCAAACACCGGGGAGCTGTTTTTT. V usage is TRBV14 and J usage is TRBJ2-2; D is unresolved. Germline V gene lookup returns CDR1 SGHDN and CDR2 FVKESK. CDR3 length: 15 amino acids. V lost 0 bases, J lost 2 bases, and 7 bases lay in between.